Listed below are T cell receptor beta chains from one sample, sequenced in a study of shared clonotypes between healthy human individuals. Profiling relied on immunoSEQ multiplex PCR, and the TCRdb table lists in-frame clones only, not all of them. This table has roughly 2.5 million clones, around nine tenths appearing once. Sequencing was carried out using naive CD4+ T cells sorted from blood. The receptors were sampled from a man aged 18 to 29 in good health. Each CDR3 is given with its conserved first and last residue. A D gene is named only where the DNA matches it firmly. Rows give clone size only sometimes, using once, few, many, or a class for an expanded clone.

cdr3_aa | cdr3_nt | clone_size | j_call | v_call | d_call
CASSYSSSGVETQYF | TGTGCCAGCAGTTACTCTTCTAGCGGGGTTGAGACCCAGTACTTC | once | TRBJ2-5 | TRBV6-6 | TRBD2
CASSPTSGSSDTQYF | TGCGCCAGCAGTCCTACTAGCGGGAGCTCGGATACGCAGTATTTT | NA | TRBJ2-3 | TRBV10-1 | TRBD2
CASMRGTQAFF | TGTGCCAGCATGCGGGGGACCCAAGCTTTCTTT | NA | TRBJ1-1 | TRBV6-5 | NA
CASRQGGNTEAFF | TGTGCCAGCAGACAAGGAGGGAACACTGAAGCTTTCTTT | NA | TRBJ1-1 | TRBV2 | NA
CASSLGTGRPGEQFF | TGCGCCAGCAGCTTGGGAACAGGCCGTCCGGGTGAGCAGTTCTTC | NA | TRBJ2-1 | TRBV5-1 | NA
CAWSGTKGLYNEQFF | TGTGCCTGGAGTGGGACCAAAGGGCTTTACAATGAGCAGTTCTTC | NA | TRBJ2-1 | TRBV30 | NA
CASSSIDTQETQYF | TGTGCCAGCAGCTCTATCGACACCCAAGAGACCCAGTACTTC | NA | TRBJ2-5 | TRBV5-4 | NA
CASSVEGPGNTIYF | TGTGCCAGCAGTGTGGAGGGGCCCGGAAACACCATATATTTT | NA | TRBJ1-3 | TRBV2 | NA
CAISEIPGLATDTQYF | TGTGCCATCAGTGAAATACCGGGACTAGCCACAGATACGCAGTATTTT | NA | TRBJ2-3 | TRBV10-3 | TRBD2
CAISQGAGNEQFF | TGTGCCATCAGTCAGGGGGCTGGCAATGAGCAGTTCTTC | once | TRBJ2-1 | TRBV10-3 | TRBD1
CASSLVTTGYTF | TGTGCCAGCAGCTTAGTTACGACGGGCTACACCTTC | NA | TRBJ1-2 | TRBV7-2 | NA
CASSPRPGTGNTGELFF | TGTGCCAGCAGCCCTCGTCCCGGGACAGGGAACACCGGGGAGCTGTTTTTT | NA | TRBJ2-2 | TRBV7-2 | TRBD1
CASRVTGDGYTF | TGTGCCAGCAGGGTGACAGGAGACGGCTACACCTTC | NA | TRBJ1-2 | TRBV6-6 | NA
CAISGPERQFF | TGTGCCATCAGTGGTCCAGAGCGGCAGTTCTTC | once | TRBJ2-1 | TRBV10-3 | NA
CASTGLAGGPTQYF | TGCGCCAGCACCGGACTAGCGGGGGGCCCTACGCAGTATTTT | NA | TRBJ2-3 | TRBV10-1 | TRBD2
CASSKGGVSYNSPLHF | TGTGCCAGCAGCAAAGGGGGCGTCTCCTATAATTCACCCCTCCACTTT | once | TRBJ1-6 | TRBV21-1 | NA
CASSPKEDMKQYF | TGTGCCAGCAGCCCGAAGGAGGACATGAAGCAGTACTTC | NA | TRBJ2-7 | TRBV7-2 | NA
CATFNRGNTEAFF | TGTGCCACGTTCAATAGGGGGAACACTGAAGCTTTCTTT | NA | TRBJ1-1 | TRBV6-6 | NA
CASSPTGGLAGANVLTF | TGTGCCAGCAGCCCGACAGGGGGCCTTGCTGGGGCCAACGTCCTGACTTTC | NA | TRBJ2-6 | TRBV9 | TRBD1
CASSLLRNTGELFF | TGCGCCAGCAGCTTGTTGAGGAACACCGGGGAGCTGTTTTTT | NA | TRBJ2-2 | TRBV5-1 | NA
CASSLGTGFITQYF | TGCGCCAGCAGCTTAGGGACAGGATTCATTACGCAGTATTTT | NA | TRBJ2-3 | TRBV5-1 | TRBD1
CAISEYGQAFGEQFF | TGTGCCATCAGTGAGTACGGACAGGCTTTTGGTGAGCAGTTCTTC | NA | TRBJ2-1 | TRBV10-3 | TRBD1
CASRKDRGLENIQYF | TGTGCCAGCAGGAAGGACAGGGGGCTTGAGAACATTCAGTACTTC | NA | TRBJ2-4 | TRBV2 | TRBD1
CASGTPVGKLFF | TGTGCCTCAGGGACCCCGGTCGGAAAACTGTTTTTT | once | TRBJ1-4 | TRBV19 | NA
CASSFAGWITDTQYF | TGTGCCAGCAGCTTCGCAGGGTGGATAACAGATACGCAGTATTTT | NA | TRBJ2-3 | TRBV7-2 | NA
CAARQQSTDTQYF | TGTGCCGCCCGCCAACAGAGTACAGATACGCAGTATTTT | once | TRBJ2-3 | TRBV5-4 | NA
CASSLGDTQYF | TGCGCCAGCAGCTTAGGCGATACGCAGTATTTT | NA | TRBJ2-3 | TRBV5-1 | NA
CASSSTTVANYGYTF | TGTGCCAGCAGTTCAACGACAGTAGCTAACTATGGCTACACCTTC | NA | TRBJ1-2 | TRBV28 | NA
CASSSTGTEAVYTEAFF | TGTGCCAGCAGCTCAACCGGGACAGAGGCTGTGTACACTGAAGCTTTCTTT | NA | TRBJ1-1 | TRBV7-9 | TRBD1
CSARDLTAFF | TGCAGTGCTAGAGATCTAACAGCTTTCTTT | NA | TRBJ1-1 | TRBV20-1 | NA
CASSQDRSVNQPQHF | TGCGCCAGCAGCCAAGATAGGTCGGTCAATCAGCCCCAGCATTTT | NA | TRBJ1-5 | TRBV4-3 | NA
CASSLGQKSLGYTF | TGTGCCAGCAGTCTCGGACAGAAGTCCTTGGGCTACACCTTC | NA | TRBJ1-2 | TRBV6-6 | NA
CASSLGAGGRETQYF | TGCGCCAGCAGCTTGGGTGCGGGGGGCCGGGAGACCCAGTACTTC | NA | TRBJ2-5 | TRBV5-1 | TRBD2
CAWSVRAGANTGELFF | TGTGCCTGGAGTGTACGGGCAGGAGCGAACACCGGGGAGCTGTTTTTT | NA | TRBJ2-2 | TRBV30 | NA
CASSQSGRANTLNTEAFF | TGCGCCAGCAGTCAATCGGGGAGGGCTAATACACTGAACACTGAAGCTTTCTTT | once | TRBJ1-1 | TRBV23-1 | NA
CASSVDGQPNTEAFF | TGTGCCAGCAGCGTAGACGGACAGCCGAACACTGAAGCTTTCTTT | NA | TRBJ1-1 | TRBV9 | NA
CASSFNGPGNRGEQFF | TGTGCCAGCAGTTTTAACGGGCCGGGCAATCGGGGTGAGCAGTTCTTC | NA | TRBJ2-1 | TRBV27 | NA
CASSEGRLRETQYF | TGCGCCAGCAGTGAGGGCCGGTTGCGGGAGACCCAGTACTTC | NA | TRBJ2-5 | TRBV10-2 | NA
CASSRSGATEAFF | TGTGCCAGCAGCAGATCGGGGGCAACTGAAGCTTTCTTT | NA | TRBJ1-1 | TRBV27 | NA